This is a list of T cell receptor beta chains from one sample in a study of blood T cell repertoires in COVID-19. Method: immunoSEQ multiplex PCR; TCRdb's copy keeps in-frame clones and lacks some. The sample holds around 460,000 clones; approximately 90% are singletons and the top ten take more than 0.7%. Sequenced input: peripheral blood. Receptors were obtained from a man aged 18-30 years with COVID-19, enrolled during active disease. Both conserved end residues are part of each CDR3. The D gene is left open where the match is weak. Some rows mark clone size as missing; the rest say once, few, many or name a class of expanded clone.

V,J,size,D,CDR3,DNA
TRBV5-6,TRBJ1-2,NA,NA,CASEFFAGANYGYTF,TGTGCCAGCGAGTTTTTTGCTGGAGCTAACTATGGCTACACCTTC
TRBV4-1,TRBJ1-6,NA,NA,CASSQPGGGYNSPLHF,TGCGCCAGCAGCCAACCTGGGGGAGGGTATAATTCACCCCTCCACTTT
TRBV3-1/TRBV3-2,TRBJ2-3,NA,TRBD2,CASSLSTLAGGVRDTQYF,TGTGCCAGCAGCCTATCGACGTTAGCGGGAGGGGTGAGAGATACGCAGTATTTT
TRBV6-4,TRBJ1-6,few,TRBD1,CASSEEGANSPLHF,TGTGCCAGCAGTGAAGAGGGGGCCAATTCACCCCTCCACTTT
TRBV6-5,TRBJ2-7,NA,TRBD2,CASSPLAGGHAEQYF,TGTGCCAGCAGTCCTCTAGCGGGAGGGCACGCCGAGCAGTACTTC
TRBV12-3/TRBV12-4,TRBJ1-2,NA,NA,CASSFSNGYTF,TGTGCCAGCAGTTTCAGTAATGGCTACACCTTC
TRBV14,TRBJ2-1,NA,TRBD2,CASSQDPASGIYDEQFF,TGTGCCAGCAGCCAAGATCCTGCTAGCGGGATTTATGATGAGCAGTTCTTC
TRBV12-3/TRBV12-4,TRBJ2-1,once,TRBD1,CASRDRGEQFF,TGTGCCAGCAGGGACAGGGGCGAGCAGTTCTTC
TRBV6-5,TRBJ2-7,NA,NA,CASLVTGSYEQYF,TGTGCCAGTCTTGTGACAGGATCCTACGAGCAGTACTTC
TRBV19,TRBJ2-7,NA,TRBD1,CASSNGQGAYEQYF,TGTGCCAGTAGTAATGGACAGGGGGCCTACGAGCAGTACTTC
TRBV7-2,TRBJ1-1,NA,NA,CASSLDRNTEAFF,TGTGCCAGCAGCTTAGACAGAAACACTGAAGCTTTCTTT
TRBV19,TRBJ1-1,NA,NA,CASSKIDRNTEAFF,TGTGCCAGTAGTAAAATCGACAGGAACACTGAAGCTTTCTTT
TRBV5-6,TRBJ1-1,NA,NA,CASSLATLTRVNTEAFF,TGTGCCAGCAGCTTGGCAACCTTGACAAGAGTCAACACTGAAGCTTTCTTT
TRBV12-1,TRBJ2-6,NA,NA,CASSPRGRKSGANVLTF,TGTGCCAGCAGCCCGCGAGGCAGAAAGTCTGGGGCCAACGTCCTGACTTTC
TRBV18,TRBJ2-2,NA,NA,CASSDGTPNTGELFF,TGTGCCAGCTCAGACGGGACACCAAACACCGGGGAGCTGTTTTTT
TRBV30,TRBJ1-3,NA,NA,CAWGRIGDTIYF,TGTGCCTGGGGGAGGATAGGGGACACCATATATTTT
TRBV3-1/TRBV3-2,TRBJ2-2,NA,NA,CASSQDYPGGTGELFF,TGTGCCAGCAGCCAAGATTATCCAGGGGGGACCGGGGAGCTGTTTTTT
TRBV19,TRBJ2-1,NA,TRBD2,CASSMDFSLAGAHEQFF,TGTGCCAGTAGTATGGATTTTAGCCTAGCGGGAGCCCATGAGCAGTTCTTC
TRBV5-4,TRBJ2-4,NA,NA,CASSLDNKNIQYF,TGTGCCAGCAGCTTGGATAACAAAAACATTCAGTACTTC
TRBV7-2,TRBJ2-1,NA,NA,CASSSSTGYNEQFF,TGTGCCAGCAGCTCGTCGACGGGCTACAATGAGCAGTTCTTC
TRBV10-3,TRBJ2-7,NA,TRBD1,CAISERQGANEQYF,TGTGCCATCAGTGAGCGACAGGGGGCCAACGAGCAGTACTTC
TRBV2,TRBJ2-1,NA,NA,CASSFGTSSNNEQFF,TGTGCCAGCAGTTTCGGGACAAGTAGCAACAATGAGCAGTTCTTC